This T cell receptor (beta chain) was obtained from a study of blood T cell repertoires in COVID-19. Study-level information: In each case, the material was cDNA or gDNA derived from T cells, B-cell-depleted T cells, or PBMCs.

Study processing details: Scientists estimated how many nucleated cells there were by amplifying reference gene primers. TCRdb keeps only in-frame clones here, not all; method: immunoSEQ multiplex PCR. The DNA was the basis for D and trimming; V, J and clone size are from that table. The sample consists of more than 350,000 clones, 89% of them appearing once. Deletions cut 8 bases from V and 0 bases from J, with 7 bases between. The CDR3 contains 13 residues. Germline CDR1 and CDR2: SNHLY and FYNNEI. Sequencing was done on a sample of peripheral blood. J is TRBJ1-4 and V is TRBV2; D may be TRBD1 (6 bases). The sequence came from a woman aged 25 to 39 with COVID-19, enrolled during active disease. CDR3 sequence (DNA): TGTGCCAGCCAGGGGACAACTAATGAAAAACTGTTTTTT. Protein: CASQGTTNEKLFF. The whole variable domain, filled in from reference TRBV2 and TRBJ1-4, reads EPEVTQTPSHQVTQMGQEVILRCVPISNHLYFYWYRQILGQKVEFLVSFYNNEISEKSEIFDDQFSVERPDGSNFTLKIRSTKLEDSAMYFCASQGTTNEKLFFGSGTQLSVL.